This T cell receptor beta chain stems from a study of blood T cell repertoires in COVID-19. Study overall: PBMCs, B-cell-depleted T cells, or T cells were the source of the cDNA or gDNA that made up the material.

The CDR3 runs 14 residues. The germline gives CDR1 SGHTA, CDR2 FQGNSA. Trimming removed 1 base from V and 3 bases from J, with 7 bases in between. Sequencing used immunoSEQ multiplex PCR; TCRdb keeps in-frame clones, though not all of them. The table lists around 370,000 clones, 85% to 90% of them singletons. The sequence derives from a woman between 65 and 79 years old with COVID-19, enrolled during active disease. The sample comprised peripheral blood. V usage is TRBV7-2 and J usage is TRBJ2-1; TRBD2 might be the D (5 bases). The CDR3 nucleotides read TGTGCCAGCAGCTTAGGTGGGAGCTACAATGAGCAGTTCTTC. It encodes CASSLGGSYNEQFF.